Each of the 32 T cell receptor beta chains below was sequenced from the same sample in a study of technical replicates of blood from a handful of donors. Using immunoSEQ multiplex PCR, the repertoire was profiled, and TCRdb retains in-frame clones only, with some absent. The data hold some 87,000 clones, with 85% to 95% observed a single time. The sequenced sample consisted of T cells isolated from PBMCs. Source of these receptors: a human donor in good health.

J is TRBJ1-2 and V is TRBV7-9; D is ambiguous. The CDR3 consists of 14 residues. Trimming cost V 5 bases and J 1 base, with 11 bases left between them. Looked up from germline, CDR1 is SEHNR and CDR2 is FQNEAQ (reference sequence). CDR3 DNA: TGTGCCAGCAGCAAAAAGGAGGATAACTATGGCTACACCTTC. Its protein product is CASSKKEDNYGYTF. The full variable domain, its missing parts supplied by reference TRBV7-9 and TRBJ1-2, is DTGVSQNPRHKITKRGQNVTFRCDPISEHNRLYWYRQTLGQGPEFLTYFQNEAQLEKSRLLSDRFSAERPKGSFSTLEIQRTEQGDSAMYLCASSKKEDNYGYTFGSGTRLTVV.

V gene TRBV28 combines with J gene TRBJ1-2, with D hard to call. Germline V CDR1 and CDR2: MDHEN, SYDVKM. Trimming removed 2 bases from V and 3 bases from J, with 7 bases in between. The CDR3 is made up of 13 amino acids. The CDR3, as DNA: TGTGCCAGCAGTTTACCCCGGGACTATGGCTACACCTTC. As protein: CASSLPRDYGYTF.

The V gene is TRBV18, the J gene TRBJ1-1; no definite D call. The CDR3 extends over 12 amino acids. V was clipped by 3 bases and J by 5 bases, with 7 bases between them. The germline V gene encodes CDR1 KGHSH and CDR2 LQKENI. CDR3 in DNA: TGTGCCAGCTCACCCGCGGTAACTGAAGCTTTCTTT. Translated, it gives CASSPAVTEAFF.

The V and J genes are TRBV6-1 and TRBJ2-7, with 8 positions matching TRBD2. V was pared by 0 bases and J by 2 bases, with 6 bases of the junction left unmatched. This CDR3 has 16 residues. The germline V gene encodes CDR1 MNHNS and CDR2 SASEGT. Here the CDR3 DNA reads TGTGCCAGCAGTGAAGCATTGACGGGAGGGCCCTACGAGCAGTACTTC. Protein sequence: CASSEALTGGPYEQYF.

The genes are TRBV30 and TRBJ2-7; 7 positions agree with TRBD1. V trimming: 4 bases; J trimming: 3 bases; junction bases outside the gene matches: 6. The germline V gene encodes CDR1 GTSNPN and CDR2 SVGIG (reference sequence). The CDR3 consists of 13 residues. The CDR3 spells CAWKDRTFYEQYF. The CDR3 bases are TGTGCCTGGAAGGACAGGACATTCTACGAGCAGTACTTC.

CDR3 bases: TGTGCCACCAGCAGAGATCCGTCTATTAGCGGGGACCCTCAAGAGACCCAGTACTTC. Translation: CATSRDPSISGDPQETQYF. The chain couples TRBV15 to TRBJ2-5; 8 bases match TRBD2. The CDR3 totals 19 residues. In germline, CDR1 is LNHNV, CDR2 YYDKDF (reference sequence). The ends lost 0 bases at V and 2 bases at J; junction bases unmatched: 14.

This clone showed up just once. V gene TRBV27 combines with J gene TRBJ2-3, with 8 positions matching TRBD1. The germline gives CDR1 MNHEY, CDR2 SMNVEV (reference sequence). Unmatched junction bases numbered 8, after V lost 6 bases and J lost 3 bases. The CDR3 runs to 15 residues. The chain's CDR3 is CASRSTGGYTDTQYF. The DNA for the CDR3 is TGTGCCAGCAGGTCTACAGGGGGTTATACAGATACGCAGTATTTT.

The chain recombines TRBV7-2 with TRBJ2-1, with 8 bases matching TRBD2. The germline V gene has CDR1 SGHTA and CDR2 FQGNSA. Losses at the gene ends were 8 bases for V and 2 bases for J; bases not matched to a gene: 2. This CDR3 is built from 13 residues. This CDR3 reads CASRRGAYNEQFF. The CDR3 nucleotides read TGTGCCAGCCGGCGGGGGGCCTACAATGAGCAGTTCTTC.

The rearrangement links TRBV5-5 to TRBJ1-1, with TRBD1 matching over 7 bases. V shed 2 bases and J 5 bases; nucleotides not matched to a gene: 6. The CDR3 consists of 14 residues. Germline values: CDR1 SGHKS, CDR2 YYEKEE (reference sequence). The CDR3 here is CASSFQGESTEAFF. In DNA form, the CDR3 reads TGTGCCAGCAGCTTCCAGGGGGAGAGTACTGAAGCTTTCTTT.

This sequence joins TRBV29-1 and TRBJ1-1, with a possible D match to TRBD1 (6 bases). The V end was cut by 0 bases, the J end by 1 base, with 24 bases between. This CDR3 has 19 residues. CDR1 and CDR2 from the germline V gene are SQVTM and ANQGSEA. The CDR3 nucleotides are TGCAGCGTTGAAGAACGCGCCTGGGGCAGGGGATCAAGGAACACTGAAGCTTTCTTT. Protein product: CSVEERAWGRGSRNTEAFF.

The chain links TRBV18 to TRBJ1-2; no clear D. CDR1 and CDR2 from the germline V gene are KGHSH and LQKENI. The V end was cut by 3 bases, the J end by 3 bases, with 5 bases between. CDR3 length: 12 residues. DNA of the CDR3: TGTGCCAGCTCACCGCAGGACTATGGCTACACCTTC. Amino acids: CASSPQDYGYTF.

V gene TRBV5-1 combines with J gene TRBJ2-7, with D perhaps TRBD1 (6 bases). Deletions cut 4 bases from V and 2 bases from J, with 16 bases between. The CDR3 runs 15 residues. CDR1 is SGHRS, CDR2 YFSETQ, per germline. Here the CDR3 reads CASSGISGTTYEQYF. The CDR3 DNA reads as TGCGCCAGCAGCGGCATTTCCGGGACAACCTACGAGCAGTACTTC.

The chain joins TRBV19 to TRBJ1-1; D might be TRBD1 (5 bases). This CDR3 is built from 15 residues. V was cut by 5 bases and J by 3 bases, with 16 bases left in between. Germline lookup yields CDR1 LNHDA and CDR2 SQIVND (reference sequence). The CDR3 bases are TGTGCCAGTAGTGTCGGACCGGGGGGGGACACTGAAGCTTTCTTT. Translating it yields CASSVGPGGDTEAFF.

The chain carries TRBV29-1 and TRBJ2-1; the match to TRBD2 covers 8 bases. V shed 1 base, J shed 6 bases, and the junction held 2 bases outside the gene matches. There are 13 residues in the CDR3. Germline V lookup: CDR1 SQVTM, CDR2 ANQGSEA. The CDR3 sequence: CSVEVGLGNEQFF. For the CDR3, the DNA is TGCAGCGTTGAAGTGGGACTAGGCAATGAGCAGTTCTTC.

V gene TRBV5-4 combines with J gene TRBJ1-1, with 7 bases aligning to TRBD1. The V gene's germline CDR1 is SGHNT and CDR2 YYREEE (reference sequence). The CDR3 extends over 16 amino acids. V lost 2 bases to trimming and J lost 1 base; unmatched junction nucleotides: 8. DNA for the CDR3: TGTGCCAGCAGCTTTAATGCAGGGGGTGGGAACACTGAAGCTTTCTTT. It specifies CASSFNAGGGNTEAFF.

The J gene is TRBJ1-1, the V gene TRBV7-6, with a possible D match to TRBD1 (5 bases). The CDR3 sequence is 16 residues long. Germline V gene data show CDR1 as SGHVS and CDR2 as FNYEAQ. V dropped 4 bases and J dropped 1 base, with 16 bases sitting between them. The DNA of the CDR3 is TGTGCCAGCAGCTCCCACCAGGGTTACGGGAACACTGAAGCTTTCTTT. This sequence encodes CASSSHQGYGNTEAFF.

The rearrangement links TRBV5-4 to TRBJ2-1; 10 nucleotides agree with TRBD2. The V gene's germline CDR1 is SGHNT and CDR2 YYREEE (reference sequence). With 1 base clipped from V and 8 bases from J, the junction kept 9 bases outside the gene matches. The CDR3 sequence is 16 residues long. The CDR3, as DNA: TGTGCCAGCAGCTTGATGGAGCGGGAGGGCCGATATGAGCAGTTCTTC. This codes for CASSLMEREGRYEQFF.

The chain is built from TRBV5-1 and TRBJ1-1, with no clear D. The ends were cut back, 2 bases at V and 2 bases at J, with 10 bases in the middle. Germline CDR1 and CDR2: SGHRS and YFSETQ. This CDR3 spans 14 amino acids. CDR3 protein: CASSFEGANTEAFF. The DNA for the CDR3 is TGCGCCAGCAGCTTTGAGGGCGCAAACACTGAAGCTTTCTTT. The full variable domain, its missing parts supplied by reference TRBV5-1 and TRBJ1-1, is KAGVTQTPRYLIKTRGQQVTLSCSPISGHRSVSWYQQTPGQGLQFLFEYFSETQRNKGNFPGRFSGRQFSNSRSEMNVSTLELGDSALYLCASSFEGANTEAFFGQGTRLTVV.

V gene TRBV7-7 combines with J gene TRBJ2-5; D is uncertain. Trimming stripped 5 bases from V and 1 base from J, with 11 bases between. This CDR3 has 14 residues. Germline values: CDR1 SSHAT, CDR2 FNYEAQ (reference sequence). CDR3 in DNA: TGTGCCAGCAGCACTCTAGGTGCCCAAGAGACCCAGTACTTC. It encodes CASSTLGAQETQYF.

The J gene is TRBJ2-3, the V gene TRBV5-6, with D possibly TRBD2 on 5 matching bases. Trimming took 5 bases from V and 1 from J, leaving 11 bases between them. The CDR3 covers 14 residues. Germline CDR1 SGHDT, CDR2 YYEEEE. The CDR3 nucleotides read TGTGCCAGCAGAGCATTCGGGGGCACAGATACGCAGTATTTT. Amino acid sequence: CASRAFGGTDTQYF.

The chain has TRBV5-6 and TRBJ2-7; D is possibly TRBD1 (6 bases). CDR1 SGHDT and CDR2 YYEEEE come from the germline V gene. The CDR3 is made up of 15 amino acids. Trimming stripped 0 bases from V and 5 bases from J, with 15 bases between. The CDR3 reads CASSLDVAGANEQYF. DNA for the CDR3: TGTGCCAGCAGCTTGGACGTGGCAGGGGCCAACGAGCAGTACTTC. Full variable domain (missing parts from reference TRBV5-6 and TRBJ2-7): DAGVTQSPTHLIKTRGQQVTLRCSPKSGHDTVSWYQQALGQGPQFIFQYYEEEERQRGNFPDRFSGHQFPNYSSELNVNALLLGDSALYLCASSLDVAGANEQYFGPGTRLTVT.

The rearrangement uses TRBV5-1 and TRBJ2-5, with a possible D match to TRBD2 (5 bases). This CDR3 spans 12 amino acids. The germline V and J ends were trimmed by 3 bases and 4 bases, with 7 bases remaining between them. Germline lookup yields CDR1 SGHRS and CDR2 YFSETQ. The CDR3 sequence is CASSSGVETQYF. The CDR3 DNA is TGCGCCAGCAGCTCCGGGGTAGAGACCCAGTACTTC.

The genes are TRBV6-5 and TRBJ2-7, with TRBD1 matching over 8 bases. Per the germline V gene, CDR1 is MNHEY and CDR2 is SVGAGI. This CDR3 is built from 12 residues. The trim removed 5 bases at V and 6 bases at J, leaving 3 bases unmatched. The CDR3, as DNA: TGTGCCAGCAGTGTCCAGGGGGCCGAGCAGTACTTC. It yields the protein CASSVQGAEQYF.

The chain recombines TRBV16 with TRBJ1-2; tentatively, D is TRBD1 (6 bases). V was trimmed by 0 bases and J by 5 bases, leaving 10 bases between them. This CDR3 has 14 amino acids. CDR1 is KGHSY and CDR2 is FQNENV in the germline V gene. CDR3 in DNA: TGTGCCAGCAGCCAATCTTGGACAGAATATGGCTACACCTTC. It specifies CASSQSWTEYGYTF.

This rearrangement joins TRBV2 to TRBJ2-7; TRBD2 agrees at 8 bases. The junction had 11 bases not matched to a gene; V was cut back by 4 bases and J by 6 bases. CDR1 SNHLY and CDR2 FYNNEI come from the germline V gene. The length of the CDR3 is 15 residues. In nucleotides, the CDR3 is TGTGCCAGCAGTGGTGTAGTAGCGGGATTAGGCGAGCAGTACTTC. Translation gives CASSGVVAGLGEQYF.

V and J are TRBV11-2 and TRBJ2-7; D might be TRBD1 (5 bases). The CDR3 sequence is 12 residues long. Trimming took off 2 bases at V and 6 bases at J, with 8 bases between the two ends. Germline loops: CDR1 SGHAT, CDR2 FQNNGV. CDR3 region: CASSLSGIEQYF. The DNA for the CDR3 is TGTGCCAGCAGCTTATCAGGGATCGAGCAGTACTTC. The entire variable domain, with the rest obtained from reference TRBV11-2 and TRBJ2-7, is as follows: EAGVAQSPRYKIIEKRQSVAFWCNPISGHATLYWYQQILGQGPKLLIQFQNNGVVDDSQLPKDRFSAERLKGVDSTLKIQPAKLEDSAVYLCASSLSGIEQYFGPGTRLTVT.

The rearrangement joins TRBV25-1 to TRBJ1-2, with 7 bases matching TRBD1. This CDR3 region has 13 residues. V lost 5 bases to trimming and J lost 6 bases; unmatched junction nucleotides: 6. Germline V gene data show CDR1 as MGHDK and CDR2 as SYGVNS. The CDR3 coding sequence is TGTGCCAGCAGTATTTCACAGGGGCATGGCTACACCTTC. It is translated as CASSISQGHGYTF.

To note about this clone: The sample holds other DNA sequences that translate to the same CDR3. The rearrangement joins TRBV15 to TRBJ2-7; D is possibly TRBD2 (5 bases). V lost 5 bases, J lost 7 bases, and 18 bases lay in between. This CDR3 comprises 14 residues. Germline V gives CDR1 LNHNV, CDR2 YYDKDF (reference sequence). The CDR3 bases are TGTGCCACCAGCCGTTCGGGGAGTTCGGGTGAGCAGTACTTC. Translation: CATSRSGSSGEQYF.

The rearrangement links TRBV18 to TRBJ1-5, with D perhaps TRBD1 (6 bases). This CDR3 comprises 19 residues. V lost 2 bases and J lost 1, with 21 bases in between. The germline CDR1 and CDR2 sequences are KGHSH and LQKENI. The CDR3 is CASSPTRGAGSRSNQPQHF. CDR3 sequence (DNA): TGTGCCAGCTCACCAACCAGGGGCGCTGGGAGTCGAAGCAATCAGCCCCAGCATTTT.

The chain recombines TRBV28 with TRBJ1-1; D is ambiguous. V lost 6 bases and J lost 4, with 9 bases in between. Looked up from germline, CDR1 is MDHEN and CDR2 is SYDVKM. The CDR3 covers 12 residues. Here the CDR3 reads CASSPQFTEAFF. As DNA, the CDR3 is TGTGCCAGCAGCCCCCAGTTCACTGAAGCTTTCTTT.

This sequence joins TRBV7-3 and TRBJ2-1; 9 positions match TRBD2. J was trimmed by 6 bases and V by 3 bases; bases with no gene match: 0. CDR1 SGHTA and CDR2 FQGTGA come from the germline V gene. This CDR3 region has 13 residues. In DNA, the CDR3 is TGTGCCAGCAGCTTTAGCGGGAGCAATGAGCAGTTCTTC. Its protein is CASSFSGSNEQFF.

V usage is TRBV19 and J usage is TRBJ1-1; 8 bases are a match to TRBD1. The length of the CDR3 is 18 residues. Germline V gives CDR1 LNHDA, CDR2 SQIVND (reference sequence). Trimming removed 4 bases from V and 1 base from J; junction bases left unmatched: 14. The CDR3 spells CASSRADREKTWNTEAFF. As DNA, the CDR3 is TGTGCCAGTAGTAGGGCGGACAGGGAGAAAACCTGGAACACTGAAGCTTTCTTT.